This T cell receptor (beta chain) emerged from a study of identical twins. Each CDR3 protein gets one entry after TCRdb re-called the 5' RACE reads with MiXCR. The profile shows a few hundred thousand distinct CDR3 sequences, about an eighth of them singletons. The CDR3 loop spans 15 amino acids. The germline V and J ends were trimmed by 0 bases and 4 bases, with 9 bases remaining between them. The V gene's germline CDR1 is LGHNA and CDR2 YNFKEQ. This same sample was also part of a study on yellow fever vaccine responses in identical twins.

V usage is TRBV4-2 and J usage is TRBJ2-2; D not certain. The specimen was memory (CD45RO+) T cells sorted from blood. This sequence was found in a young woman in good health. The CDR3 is CASSQEAWITGELFF. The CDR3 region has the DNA TGTGCCAGCAGCCAAGAAGCCTGGATCACCGGGGAGCTGTTTTTT.